This TCR beta chain was obtained from a study of shared T cell receptors in the human thymus. The method was immunoSEQ multiplex PCR; TCRdb's version includes in-frame clones alone and lacks a portion of them. The table has some 700,000 clones, 85% to 90% seen once; the top ten hold approximately 0.01%. V shed 2 bases, J shed 3 bases, and the junction held 9 bases outside the gene matches. CDR3 length: 18 residues. The germline gives CDR1 MGHDK, CDR2 SYGVNS. The same data also went into a second study, on human thymus T cells. That source adds: Donors were healthy Finnish babies undergoing corrective operations for congenital heart defects. During corrective heart surgery, resections were taken, and the thymus tissue came from them. Across thymic and blood repertoires, the usage of V and J genes appeared to be biased. Related work showed strongly overlapping thymic repertoires across unrelated individuals.

The sequence came from a boy younger than two with a congenital heart defect. The specimen sequenced was thymocytes. The chain couples TRBV25-1 to TRBJ2-5; the match to TRBD2 covers 13 bases. The CDR3 sequence: CASSEPETSGRIKETQYF. Written as DNA, the CDR3 is TGTGCCAGCAGTGAACCCGAGACTAGCGGGAGGATTAAAGAGACCCAGTACTTC.